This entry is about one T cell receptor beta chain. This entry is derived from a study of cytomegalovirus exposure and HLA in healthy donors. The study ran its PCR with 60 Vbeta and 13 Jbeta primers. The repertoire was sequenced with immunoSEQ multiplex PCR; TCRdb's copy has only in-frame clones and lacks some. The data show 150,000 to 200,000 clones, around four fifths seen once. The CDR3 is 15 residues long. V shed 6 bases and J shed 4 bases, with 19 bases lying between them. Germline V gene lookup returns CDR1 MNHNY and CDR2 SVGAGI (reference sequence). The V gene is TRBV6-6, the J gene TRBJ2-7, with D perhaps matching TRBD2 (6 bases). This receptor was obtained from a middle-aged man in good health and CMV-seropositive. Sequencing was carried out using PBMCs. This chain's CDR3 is CASSESGTQGYEQYF. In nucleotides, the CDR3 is TGTGCCAGCAGCGAATCCGGGACTCAAGGTTACGAGCAGTACTTC.